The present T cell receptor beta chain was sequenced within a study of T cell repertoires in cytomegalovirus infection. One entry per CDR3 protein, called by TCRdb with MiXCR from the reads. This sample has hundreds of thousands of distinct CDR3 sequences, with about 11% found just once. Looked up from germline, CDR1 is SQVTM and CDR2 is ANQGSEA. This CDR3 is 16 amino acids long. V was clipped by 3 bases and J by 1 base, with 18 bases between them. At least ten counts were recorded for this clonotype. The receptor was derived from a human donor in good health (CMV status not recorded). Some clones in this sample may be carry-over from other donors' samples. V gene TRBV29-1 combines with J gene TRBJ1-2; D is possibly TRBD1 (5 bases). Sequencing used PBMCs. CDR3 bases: TGCAGCGTTGATACCACGGGGGGAGTCCTTAACTATGGCTACACCTTC. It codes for CSVDTTGGVLNYGYTF.